This T cell receptor (beta chain) was found in a study of cytomegalovirus exposure and HLA in healthy donors. Study-wide points: It was in a later analysis that TCR association rates were seen to vary by HLA locus, highest for DRB1 and lowest for HLA-C. Presence/absence analyses took donor sequencing depth as roughly uniform. Later analysis indicated greater clonal expansion among HLA-associated TCR beta chains than among equally common other chains. Analysis performed later found roughly 17,000 TCR beta sequences associated with HLA alleles at 0.05 false discovery rate.

Concerning this clone: Antigen specificity is unknown.

The CDR3 is made up of 15 amino acids. J gave up 2 bases and V 5 bases, and 9 bases lay outside the gene matches. Germline CDR1 reads MNHEY; CDR2 reads SVGAGI. Primers: 60 Vbeta forward and 13 Jbeta reverse. Assay: immunoSEQ multiplex PCR; the TCRdb copy retains only in-frame clones and omits some. The sample records roughly 200,000 clones, approximately 85% being singletons. The sequencing input was PBMCs. This TCR came from a woman aged 45-60 years in good health and CMV-seronegative. The chain has TRBV6-5 and TRBJ2-7; 7 bases are shared with TRBD1. The CDR3 region has the DNA TGTGCCAGCAGTATTGGACAGGCTGGCGCCTACGAGCAGTACTTC. Protein sequence: CASSIGQAGAYEQYF.